Below are 13 T cell receptor beta chains sequenced from a single sample in a study of T-cell memory formation after mild COVID-19. From the 5' RACE reads, TCRdb called clonotypes with MiXCR, one entry per CDR3 protein. The table shows roughly 29,000 distinct CDR3 sequences, with less than 15% occurring only once. The sequenced sample consisted of PBMCs or a T cell subset sorted from them (not recorded which). The receptors were sampled from an adult woman who had mild COVID-19 (a few samples of this study predate the infection). Cell type and time point are not known.

Many counts were recorded for this clonotype. The genes are TRBV7-2 and TRBJ2-7; D might be TRBD2 (6 bases). The CDR3 loop spans 15 amino acids. In germline, CDR1 is SGHTA, CDR2 FQGNSA. The ends were cut back, 6 bases at V and 2 bases at J, with 17 bases in the middle. The CDR3 reads CASRPGTAGTYEQYF. The CDR3 bases are TGTGCCAGCAGACCTGGGACTGCTGGTACCTACGAGCAGTACTTC.

The sample holds many counts of this clonotype. V and J are TRBV19 and TRBJ2-7, with D perhaps given as TRBD1 or TRBD2 (5 bases each). The CDR3 runs to 13 residues. V was pared by 6 bases and J by 0 bases, with 9 bases between. Germline values: CDR1 LNHDA, CDR2 SQIVND (reference sequence). The CDR3 coding sequence is TGTGCCAGTAGCCCGGGGCCCTCCTACGAGCAGTACTTC. It codes for CASSPGPSYEQYF. The variable domain in full, with the rest retrieved from reference TRBV19 and TRBJ2-7, is DGGITQSPKYLFRKEGQNVTLSCEQNLNHDAMYWYRQDPGQGLRLIYYSQIVNDFQKGDIAEGYSVSREKKESFPLTVTSAQKNPTAFYLCASSPGPSYEQYFGPGTRLTVT.

The sample holds many counts of this clonotype. The J gene is TRBJ2-1, the V gene TRBV2; D ambiguous. The CDR3 has 13 amino acids. The germline V and J ends were trimmed by 4 bases and 7 bases, with 11 bases remaining between them. CDR1 and CDR2 from the germline V gene are SNHLY and FYNNEI. The CDR3 here is CASSVRVLNEQFF. CDR3 bases: TGTGCCAGCAGTGTAAGGGTGTTGAATGAGCAGTTCTTC. Drawing the rest from reference TRBV2 and TRBJ2-1, the complete variable domain is EPEVTQTPSHQVTQMGQEVILRCVPISNHLYFYWYRQILGQKVEFLVSFYNNEISEKSEIFDDQFSVERPDGSNFTLKIRSTKLEDSAMYFCASSVRVLNEQFFGPGTRLTVL.

This clonotype was observed many times. This chain joins TRBV5-1 and TRBJ2-2; no reliable D call. The germline gives CDR1 SGHRS, CDR2 YFSETQ. V lost 3 bases to trimming and J lost 4 bases, with 19 bases between them. The CDR3 extends over 17 amino acids. The DNA for the CDR3 is TGCGCCAGCAGCTGGTGGAAAGCTGGTTCGGGCACCGGGGAGCTGTTTTTT. It specifies CASSWWKAGSGTGELFF.

This clonotype has at least ten counts. The V and J genes are TRBV6-2 or TRBV6-3 and TRBJ2-5, with 7 positions matching TRBD1. Germline V lookup: CDR1 MNHEY, CDR2 SVGEGT. J gave up 1 base and V 6 bases, and 11 bases lay outside the gene matches. The length of the CDR3 is 16 residues. The CDR3 coding sequence is TGTGCCAGCAGACTCAGAGACAGGGCGGGCCAAGAGACCCAGTACTTC. It encodes CASRLRDRAGQETQYF.

Many counts were recorded for this clonotype. This chain joins TRBV7-2 and TRBJ2-2; 10 nucleotides line up with TRBD2. This CDR3 is built from 15 residues. Losses at the gene ends were 2 bases for V and 8 bases for J; bases not matched to a gene: 5. Germline V gene lookup returns CDR1 SGHTA and CDR2 FQGNSA. CDR3 amino acids: CASSLLAGVGGELFF. CDR3 nucleotides: TGTGCCAGCAGCTTACTAGCGGGAGTAGGAGGGGAGCTGTTTTTT. The full variable domain, completed using reference TRBV7-2 and TRBJ2-2, is GAGVSQSPSNKVTEKGKDVELRCDPISGHTALYWYRQSLGQGLEFLIYFQGNSAPDKSGLPSDRFSAERTGGSVSTLTIQRTQQEDSAVYLCASSLLAGVGGELFFGEGSRLTVL.

This clonotype has at least ten counts. V usage is TRBV15 and J usage is TRBJ1-2, with D perhaps matching TRBD1 (5 bases). The CDR3 extends over 14 amino acids. Trimming took 4 bases from V and 7 from J, leaving 16 bases between them. Germline CDR1 reads LNHNV; CDR2 reads YYDKDF (reference sequence). In nucleotides, the CDR3 is TGTGCCACCAGCAAGGGGCAAATTTCAAGTGGCTACACCTTC. Residues: CATSKGQISSGYTF.

This clonotype was detected many times. This chain links TRBV4-2 with TRBJ2-3; D is unresolved. V lost 6 bases, J lost 4 bases, and 11 bases lay in between. The CDR3 contains 13 residues. Looked up from germline, CDR1 is LGHNA and CDR2 is YNFKEQ. The chain's CDR3 is CASSLTRADTQYF. In nucleotides, the CDR3 is TGTGCCAGCAGTCTTACTCGGGCAGATACGCAGTATTTT.

This clonotype was seen at least ten times. V is TRBV25-1 and J is TRBJ1-3; D is ambiguous. The CDR3 sequence is 12 residues long. V gave up 6 bases and J gave up 1 base, with 4 bases separating them. Germline loops: CDR1 MGHDK, CDR2 SYGVNS. CDR3 DNA sequence: TGTGCCAGCAGCCCGTCTGGAAACACCATATATTTT. It translates to CASSPSGNTIYF.

The chain has TRBV9 and TRBJ2-5, with D perhaps TRBD1 (5 bases). Germline CDR1 and CDR2: SGDLS and YYNGEE. This CDR3 is built from 14 residues. The V end lost 0 bases, the J end lost 1 base, and 7 bases lay between the germline ends. The CDR3 loop reads CASSVEDSQETQYF. CDR3 DNA: TGTGCCAGCAGCGTAGAAGACAGCCAAGAGACCCAGTACTTC.

This clonotype was detected many times. The CDR3 coding sequence is TGTGCCAGCAGTTACCTGCCCGGGACAAACAATGAGCAGTTCTTC. This encodes CASSYLPGTNNEQFF. The rearrangement uses TRBV6-6 and TRBJ2-1, with TRBD1 as a possible D gene (6 bases). Germline V gene data show CDR1 as MNHNY and CDR2 as SVGAGI (reference sequence). Between the trimmed V and J ends, which lost 2 bases and 5 bases, there was a span of 13 bases. This CDR3 region has 15 residues.

This clonotype was observed at least ten times. This chain links TRBV4-2 with TRBJ2-1; the match to TRBD2 covers 8 bases. V was clipped by 1 base and J by 3 bases; unmatched bases: 5. The CDR3 is made up of 16 amino acids. The germline V gene has CDR1 LGHNA and CDR2 YNFKEQ. CDR3 region: CASSQVAGRDYNEQFF. The CDR3 DNA sequence: TGTGCCAGCAGCCAAGTAGCGGGGAGGGACTACAATGAGCAGTTCTTC.

This clonotype was recorded many times. The J gene is TRBJ1-1, the V gene TRBV12-3 or TRBV12-4; TRBD1 matches 7 bases. The CDR3 is 15 residues long. The junction had 8 bases not matched to a gene; V was cut back by 2 bases and J by 5 bases. The chain's CDR3 is CASSLLRGLRTEAFF. CDR3 DNA sequence: TGTGCCAGCAGTTTACTTAGGGGGCTAAGGACTGAAGCTTTCTTT.